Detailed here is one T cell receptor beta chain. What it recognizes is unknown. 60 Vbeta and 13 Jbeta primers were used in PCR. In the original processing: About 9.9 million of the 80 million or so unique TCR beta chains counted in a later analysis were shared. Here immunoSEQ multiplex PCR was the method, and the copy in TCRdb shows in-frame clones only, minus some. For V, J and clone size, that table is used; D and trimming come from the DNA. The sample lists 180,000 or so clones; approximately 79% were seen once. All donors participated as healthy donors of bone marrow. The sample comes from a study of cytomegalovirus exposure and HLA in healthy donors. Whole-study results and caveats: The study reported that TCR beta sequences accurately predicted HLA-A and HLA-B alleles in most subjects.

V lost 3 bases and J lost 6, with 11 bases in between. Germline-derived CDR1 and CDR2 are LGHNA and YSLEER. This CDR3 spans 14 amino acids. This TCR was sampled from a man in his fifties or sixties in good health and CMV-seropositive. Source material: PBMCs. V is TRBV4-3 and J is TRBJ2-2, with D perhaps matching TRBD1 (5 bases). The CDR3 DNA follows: TGCGCCAGCAGCCACGGACAAGGGTCCGGGGAGCTGTTTTTT. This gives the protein CASSHGQGSGELFF.